These 32 T cell receptor beta chains came from one sample sequenced in a study of blood T cells in healthy people across ages. Then a second PCR, running roughly 7 to 11 cycles, was carried out with a sample-barcoded 5' primer and a J-beta primer mix. TCRdb independently ran MiXCR on the 5' RACE reads; one entry per CDR3 protein. The table includes approximately 850,000 distinct CDR3 sequences, more than 40% detected once. Material: blood. The receptors originated from a man in his sixties in good health.

This clonotype was picked up a small number of times. The chain combines TRBV14 with TRBJ2-5; tentatively, D is TRBD2 (7 bases). This CDR3 is built from 18 residues. V gave up 1 base and J gave up 1 base, with 19 bases separating them. From germline, CDR1 is SGHDN and CDR2 FVKESK. The CDR3 reads CASSQGQGGAKGQETQYF. Written as DNA, the CDR3 is TGTGCCAGCAGCCAAGGCCAAGGGGGGGCTAAAGGCCAAGAGACCCAGTACTTC.

This clonotype showed up just a few times. Here the CDR3 reads CAISESFSGKKDTQYF. CDR3 bases: TGTGCCATCAGTGAGTCCTTCTCGGGGAAGAAAGATACGCAGTATTTT. The chain couples TRBV10-3 to TRBJ2-3, with a weak D call TRBD2 (5 bases). The germline V gene encodes CDR1 ENHRY and CDR2 SYGVKD. Trimming shortened V by 0 bases and J by 5 bases, and 15 bases separated the two germline ends. This CDR3 is built from 16 residues.

The chain links TRBV9 to TRBJ1-4, with TRBD1 matching over 7 bases. The CDR3 spans 12 residues. V trimming: 7 bases; J trimming: 4 bases; junction bases outside the gene matches: 1. CDR1 is SGDLS, CDR2 YYNGEE, per germline. The CDR3 coding sequence is TGTGCCAGCGGGACAGATAATGAAAAACTGTTTTTT. Protein sequence: CASGTDNEKLFF.

This clonotype was picked up a small number of times. CDR3 bases: TGCAGTGCTGCCCGACCGAAGACTAGAACCTACGAGCAGTACTTC. The encoded protein is CSAARPKTRTYEQYF. The chain combines TRBV20-1 with TRBJ2-7; possible D gene TRBD2, 6 bases. CDR1 is DFQATT, CDR2 SNEGSKA, per germline (reference sequence). CDR3 length equals 15 residues. V lost 5 bases and J lost 2, with 19 bases in between.

This clonotype was counted between two and nine times. The chain employs TRBV14 and TRBJ2-1; D is uncertain. There are 13 residues in the CDR3. Trimming stripped 0 bases from V and 7 bases from J, with 7 bases between. Germline V gene data show CDR1 as SGHDN and CDR2 as FVKESK. CDR3 sequence reads: CASSQDGLNEQFF. The CDR3 bases are TGTGCCAGCAGCCAAGACGGTCTAAATGAGCAGTTCTTC.

This clonotype was counted between two and nine times. This sequence joins TRBV20-1 and TRBJ2-1, with TRBD2 identical over 12 bases. With V trimmed by 1 base and J by 2 bases, 9 bases remained unmatched. Per the germline V gene, CDR1 is DFQATT and CDR2 is SNEGSKA (reference sequence). CDR3 length: 18 residues. CDR3 amino acids: CSARAQTSGGTPYNEQFF. CDR3 coding DNA: TGCAGTGCTAGAGCCCAAACTAGCGGGGGGACCCCCTACAATGAGCAGTTCTTC.

The CDR3 nucleotides are TGTGCCAGCAGTTTATCTCGCGAGAATGAGCAGTTCTTC. Protein sequence: CASSLSRENEQFF. The rearrangement joins TRBV27 to TRBJ2-1; D call uncertain. V was pared by 0 bases and J by 7 bases, with 7 bases between. In germline, CDR1 is MNHEY, CDR2 SMNVEV (reference sequence). The CDR3 length is 13 residues.

This clonotype was picked up a small number of times. The chain links TRBV10-3 to TRBJ2-3; 12 bases are shared with TRBD2. CDR1 is ENHRY, CDR2 SYGVKD, per germline. CDR3 size: 16 residues. The V segment lost 4 bases and the J segment 3 bases; nucleotides outside the gene matches: 5. CDR3 loop: CAISGLAGGRTDTQYF. In nucleotides, the CDR3 is TGTGCCATCAGTGGCCTAGCGGGGGGGAGGACAGATACGCAGTATTTT.

V is TRBV10-2 and J is TRBJ2-1, with 11 bases fitting TRBD2. The CDR3 consists of 16 residues. CDR1 is WSHSY and CDR2 is SAAADI in the germline V gene. V lost 0 bases, J lost 9 bases, and 7 bases stayed unmatched. The CDR3 DNA reads TGCGCCAGCAGTGAGTCGGGGTTAGCGGGGGGGAGTGAGCAGTTCTTC. This codes for CASSESGLAGGSEQFF.

This clonotype was counted between two and nine times. The chain couples TRBV5-6 to TRBJ2-6; no clear D. V was clipped by 2 bases and J by 8 bases, with 5 bases between them. Germline V gene data show CDR1 as SGHDT and CDR2 as YYEEEE. The CDR3 is 12 amino acids. CDR3 bases: TGTGCCAGCAGCTTCTCGACCAACGTCCTGACTTTC. This gives the protein CASSFSTNVLTF.

This clonotype has a single count. A junction end diverges from the germline sequence, so it may reflect a read error. This sequence joins TRBV12-5 and TRBJ2-3, with 9 bases that match TRBD1. Per germline, CDR1 LGHNT and CDR2 FRNRAP. The CDR3 spans 20 residues. This CDR3 reads CTSGPHTTLLGTGQSDTQYF. The CDR3 DNA reads as TGTACTAGTGGTCCCCATACCACCTTGCTCGGGACAGGGCAGTCAGATACGCAGTATTTT.

Here the CDR3 DNA reads TGTGCCAGCAGCCTCCGGTGGGATGAGCAGTACTTC. This sequence encodes CASSLRWDEQYF. The chain couples TRBV6-2 or TRBV6-3 to TRBJ2-1; unclear D gene. Judging by the DNA end, TRBJ2-7 fits better; the J call may be wrong. CDR1 and CDR2 (germline): MNHEY, SVGEGT. CDR3 length: 12 residues.

The rearrangement links TRBV3-1 to TRBJ2-5; D call uncertain. This CDR3 is 15 amino acids long. Germline assignment: CDR1 LGHDT and CDR2 YNNKEL (reference sequence). V was cut by 4 bases and J by 2 bases, with 14 bases left in between. CDR3 protein: CASSPQEGPQETQYF. CDR3 bases: TGTGCCAGCAGCCCTCAGGAAGGGCCACAAGAGACCCAGTACTTC.

This clonotype was seen a few times. The chain has TRBV12-3 or TRBV12-4 and TRBJ2-1; 10 bases are a match to TRBD2. This CDR3 has 14 residues. Trimming took 3 bases from V and 9 from J; bases not matched to a gene: 5. In nucleotides, the CDR3 is TGTGCCAGCAGTTTCACTAGCGGGGCCCGTGAGCAGTTCTTC. Its protein product is CASSFTSGAREQFF.

In its sample, this clonotype was seen a few times. The chain is built from TRBV3-1 and TRBJ1-4, with D tentatively TRBD1 (6 bases). The germline V gene has CDR1 LGHDT and CDR2 YNNKEL (reference sequence). Trimming took off 4 bases at V and 6 bases at J, with 15 bases between the two ends. This CDR3 is 15 amino acids long. The CDR3 spells CASSRATGGHEKLFF. DNA of the CDR3: TGTGCCAGCAGCCGAGCGACAGGCGGGCATGAAAAACTGTTTTTT.

V gene TRBV11-2 combines with J gene TRBJ2-4; D might be TRBD1 (5 bases). The end of the DNA aligns better with TRBJ2-7, so the J call may be wrong. The CDR3 is 13 amino acids. The germline gives CDR1 SGHAT, CDR2 FQNNGV. The CDR3 region is CASSLRRANEQYF. CDR3 bases: TGTGCCAGCAGCTTACGCAGGGCCAACGAGCAGTACTTC.

This chain uses TRBV6-6 with TRBJ2-3; D not certain. The V gene's germline CDR1 is MNHNY and CDR2 SVGAGI (reference sequence). Trimming removed 4 bases from V and 0 bases from J, with 8 bases in between. This CDR3 contains 14 residues. The CDR3 DNA sequence: TGTGCCAGCAGTTCTTATTCTAGCACAGATACGCAGTATTTT. Protein sequence: CASSSYSSTDTQYF.

This chain joins TRBV5-4 and TRBJ2-2, with 7 bases identical to TRBD2. V dropped 0 bases and J dropped 5; count of bases not matched to a gene: 10. The germline gives CDR1 SGHNT, CDR2 YYREEE (reference sequence). This CDR3 comprises 17 residues. The CDR3 here is CASSLGGLRGNTGELFF. CDR3 bases: TGTGCCAGCAGCTTGGGCGGCTTGCGGGGGAATACCGGGGAGCTGTTTTTT.

The gene calls are TRBV28 and TRBJ2-7; D gene uncertain. The J call is in doubt because the DNA end fits TRBJ2-5 better. Germline values: CDR1 MDHEN, CDR2 SYDVKM. The CDR3 is 12 residues long. The CDR3 DNA reads as TGTGCCAGCAGTTCCGAGGTGGAGACCCAGTACTTC. It translates to CASSSEVETQYF.

V gene TRBV25-1 combines with J gene TRBJ1-1; maybe TRBD1 (6 bases). V lost 2 bases and J lost 0, with 10 bases in between. The length of the CDR3 is 15 residues. CDR1 is MGHDK and CDR2 is SYGVNS in the germline V gene. In nucleotides, the CDR3 is TGTGCCAGCAGTGAAGCGGGACAAATGAACACTGAAGCTTTCTTT. Protein: CASSEAGQMNTEAFF.

This clonotype is a singleton in its sample. The chain carries TRBV10-3 and TRBJ2-5; D is unresolved. Germline CDR1 reads ENHRY; CDR2 reads SYGVKD. Trimming took off 5 bases at V and 5 bases at J, with 12 bases between the two ends. The CDR3 covers 13 residues. For the CDR3, the DNA is TGTGCCATCAGTTCGGGTGGCCGGGAGACCCAGTACTTC. As protein: CAISSGGRETQYF.

CDR3 DNA sequence: TGTGCCAGTCAAGCTGGGACCAATGAAAAACTGTTTTTT. It specifies CASQAGTNEKLFF. The chain combines TRBV7-2 with TRBJ1-4; TRBD1 might be the D (5 bases). The germline V and J ends were trimmed by 9 bases and 5 bases, with 13 bases remaining between them. This CDR3 region has 13 residues. Germline V lookup: CDR1 SGHTA, CDR2 FQGNSA.

The V gene is TRBV11-1, the J gene TRBJ2-7; D remains ambiguous. The CDR3 is made up of 16 amino acids. V dropped 0 bases and J dropped 2 bases, with 14 bases sitting between them. Germline V gives CDR1 SGHAT, CDR2 FQDESV (reference sequence). CDR3 nucleotides: TGTGCCAGCAGCTTAGCCGGACGAACCGGAGCCTACGAGCAGTACTTC. As protein: CASSLAGRTGAYEQYF.

The chain carries TRBV11-3 and TRBJ2-3; tentative D call: TRBD1 (5 bases). Germline V lookup: CDR1 SGHNT, CDR2 YENEEA. The CDR3 is made up of 16 amino acids. Trimming took off 3 bases at V and 2 bases at J, with 15 bases between the two ends. The DNA of the CDR3 is TGTGCCAGCAGCTTCAGGGCGGTGGGTTTCACAGATACGCAGTATTTT. This encodes CASSFRAVGFTDTQYF. The complete variable domain, with remaining parts taken from reference TRBV11-3 and TRBJ2-3, reads EAGVVQSPRYKIIEKKQPVAFWCNPISGHNTLYWYLQNLGQGPELLIRYENEEAVDDSQLPKDRFSAERLKGVDSTLKIQPAELGDSAVYLCASSFRAVGFTDTQYFGPGTRLTVL.

This clonotype was seen a handful of times. The chain couples TRBV9 to TRBJ2-3; no definite D call. Trimming cost V 5 bases and J 2 bases, with 12 bases left between them. This CDR3 has 14 residues. CDR1 and CDR2 from the germline V gene are SGDLS and YYNGEE. The chain's CDR3 is CASSYQGTTDTQYF. The CDR3 nucleotides are TGTGCCAGCAGTTATCAAGGCACCACAGATACGCAGTATTTT. Supplemented by reference TRBV9 and TRBJ2-3, the full variable domain reads DSGVTQTPKHLITATGQRVTLRCSPRSGDLSVYWYQQSLDQGLQFLIQYYNGEERAKGNILERFSAQQFPDLHSELNLSSLELGDSALYFCASSYQGTTDTQYFGPGTRLTVL.

V gene TRBV3-1 combines with J gene TRBJ1-2; D is perhaps TRBD1 (5 bases). The V end lost 1 base, the J end lost 5 bases, and 11 bases lay between the germline ends. Germline lookup yields CDR1 LGHDT and CDR2 YNNKEL (reference sequence). The CDR3 extends over 14 amino acids. This CDR3 reads CASSQAQGRYGYTF. The CDR3 nucleotides read TGTGCCAGCAGCCAAGCTCAGGGCCGGTATGGCTACACCTTC.

The J gene is TRBJ1-5, the V gene TRBV4-3; D gene uncertain. This CDR3 region has 15 residues. V dropped 0 bases and J dropped 6 bases, with 12 bases sitting between them. Germline CDR1 LGHNA, CDR2 YSLEER. The CDR3 DNA is TGCGCCAGCAGCCAAGATTTCAGTGTAGTTCAGCCCCAGCATTTT. Amino acids: CASSQDFSVVQPQHF.

The chain combines TRBV7-2 with TRBJ2-3, with D possibly called TRBD1 or TRBD2 (5 bases each). This CDR3 is built from 13 residues. Trimming removed 5 bases from V and 6 bases from J, with 12 bases in between. Germline assignment: CDR1 SGHTA and CDR2 FQGNSA. The CDR3 nucleotides read TGTGCCAGCAGCCGAGGGACCGGGGATACGCAGTATTTT. As protein: CASSRGTGDTQYF.

This clonotype showed up just a few times. The chain couples TRBV20-1 to TRBJ2-7, with D unresolved. The germline V and J ends were trimmed by 6 bases and 1 base, with 13 bases remaining between them. Germline CDR1 DFQATT, CDR2 SNEGSKA (reference sequence). The CDR3 length is 13 residues. CDR3: CSAPPLESYEQYF. CDR3 nucleotides: TGCAGTGCCCCCCCCCTGGAATCCTACGAGCAGTACTTC.

The gene calls are TRBV7-9 and TRBJ2-5; 10 bases line up with TRBD1. Trimming cost V 4 bases and J 3 bases; bases outside gene matches: 5. This CDR3 is 15 amino acids long. Germline V CDR1 and CDR2: SEHNR, FQNEAQ (reference sequence). The CDR3 reads CASSSPTGGEETQYF. The CDR3 nucleotides are TGTGCCAGCAGCTCACCGACAGGGGGCGAAGAGACCCAGTACTTC.

This chain uses TRBV12-3 or TRBV12-4 with TRBJ1-5; 7 bases align to TRBD1. CDR3 length: 15 residues. The V segment lost 5 bases and the J segment 3 bases; nucleotides outside the gene matches: 7. The CDR3 here is CASSGDSQVNQPQHF. CDR3 sequence (DNA): TGTGCCAGCAGTGGGGACAGCCAGGTCAATCAGCCCCAGCATTTT.

The chain combines TRBV2 with TRBJ2-5; tentative D call: TRBD1 (6 bases). CDR3 size: 18 residues. Trimming left V 6 bases short and J 11 bases short, with 34 bases between. Germline loops: CDR1 SNHLY, CDR2 FYNNEI. CDR3 amino acids: CASSSPEINRARGVEQYF. The DNA for the CDR3 is TGTGCCAGCAGCTCCCCCGAGATCAACAGGGCCCGTGGGGTGGAGCAGTACTTC.